This TCR beta chain stems from a study of blood T cell repertoires in COVID-19. About the research overall: PBMCs, B-cell-depleted T cells, or T cells provided the cDNA or gDNA that made up the material.

Participants' reported clinical history set cohort assignment. V was pared by 10 bases and J by 7 bases, with 7 bases of the junction left unmatched. This CDR3 has 14 residues. Germline CDR1 and CDR2: LNHDA and SQIVND (reference sequence). Per the authors' pipeline: Amplification from reference gene primers served as the basis for estimated nucleated cell counts. This table comes from immunoSEQ multiplex PCR, and its TCRdb copy is limited to in-frame clones, with some not included. Clone size and the V and J calls come from that table; the DNA yielded D and trimming. The table records about 260,000 clones, roughly 80% of them present only once.

The TCR sequence derives from a young man with acute COVID-19. The chain carries TRBV19 and TRBJ1-6, with TRBD1 matching 10 bases. The specimen was PBMCs or T cells enriched from blood (not recorded which). The CDR3 region is CATRQGAQNSPLHF. The DNA of the CDR3 is TGTGCCACCCGACAGGGGGCGCAGAATTCACCCCTCCACTTT.